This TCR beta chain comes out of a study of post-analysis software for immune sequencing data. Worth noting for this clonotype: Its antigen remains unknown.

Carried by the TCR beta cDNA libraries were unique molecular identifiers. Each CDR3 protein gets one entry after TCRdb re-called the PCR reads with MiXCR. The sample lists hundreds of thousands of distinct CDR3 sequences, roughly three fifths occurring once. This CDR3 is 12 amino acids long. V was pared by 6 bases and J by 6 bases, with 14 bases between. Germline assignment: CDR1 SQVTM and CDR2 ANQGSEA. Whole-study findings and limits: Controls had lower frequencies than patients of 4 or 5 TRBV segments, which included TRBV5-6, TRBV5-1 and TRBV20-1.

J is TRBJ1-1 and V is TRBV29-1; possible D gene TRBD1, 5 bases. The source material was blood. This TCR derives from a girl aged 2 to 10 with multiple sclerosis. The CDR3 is CSVNGANPEAFF. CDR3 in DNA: TGCAGCGTAAATGGGGCCAACCCTGAAGCTTTCTTT.